This T cell receptor beta chain was obtained from a study of T cell changes during pregnancy in multiple sclerosis (dated by TCRdb to between 2017 and 2020). For context, the study as a whole: The study examined how the T cell repertoire changed over the course of pregnancy in women with multiple sclerosis.

Preparation of the library involved the immunoSEQ multiplex PCR assay. What TCRdb holds here is the immuneACCESS table cut down to in-frame rearrangements. Part of the clones is not present; checked against another copy, under half of the missing clones reflect an unresolved V gene, and the others are unexplained. For this sample the table gives 100,000 or so clones, of which 91% were detected only once. The ten top clones hold 3% to 3.5% of the sample. V lost 6 bases and J lost 3 bases, and the count of bases not matched to a germline gene is 7. CDR1 and CDR2, looked up from the germline V gene (reference sequence), are MNHEY and SMNVEV. Including cysteine and phenylalanine, the CDR3 has 14 amino acids. Solely the CDR3 DNA is kept, with 42 bases framed from the first base. A remark on this clone: The antigen this receptor binds is unknown. Per-base qualities were not stored, and no clone one base away is much larger.

The chain is encoded by TRBV27 joined to TRBJ2-7; 8 bases in the junction line up with TRBD2. The receptor was isolated from a female donor with multiple sclerosis, enrolled in a pregnancy study. The input for sequencing was peripheral blood, taken in the second trimester of pregnancy. The nucleotide sequence reads as follows: TGTGCCAGCAGGCCGGGAGGGAATAACTACGAGCAGTACTTC. It translates to CASRPGGNNYEQYF.